This T cell receptor beta chain was obtained from a study of shared clonotypes between healthy human individuals. Study-wide results and caveats: Incomplete sequencing of sorted subsets was indicated by rarefaction despite large depth.

The length of the CDR3 is 14 residues. Per the germline V gene, CDR1 is SGHTA and CDR2 is FQGNSA. With 4 bases removed from V and 1 base from J, the gap between germline ends came to 10 bases. TCRdb's copy holds only in-frame clones and misses some; the assay was immunoSEQ multiplex PCR. This sample has about 2.3 million clones, with around 92% found just once. Remarks on this clone: The target antigen is unknown.

This chain connects TRBV7-2 to TRBJ1-2; D is uncertain. This clonotype was obtained from a man between 18 and 29 years old in good health. Some clones in this sample may be carry-over from other donors' samples. Sequencing used naive CD4+ T cells from PBMCs. Documented subset: CD45RA+ positively selected. CDR3 sequence reads: CASSSGPINYGYTF. CDR3 nucleotide sequence: TGTGCCAGCAGCTCCGGACCGATTAACTATGGCTACACCTTC.